This T cell receptor (beta chain) comes out of a study of blood T cell repertoires in COVID-19. The table came from immunoSEQ multiplex PCR; TCRdb's copy has only in-frame clones and leaves some out. The data hold 39,000 or so clones, with around 83% observed a single time. The receptor was isolated from a woman at least 80 years old with active or convalescent COVID-19. Sequenced: peripheral blood.

The CDR3 DNA reads TGTGCCAGTAGTAGCGTCGGACTAGCGGTTAATGAGCAGTTCTTC. It specifies CASSSVGLAVNEQFF. The chain has TRBV19 and TRBJ2-1; 10 nucleotides match TRBD2. Losses at the gene ends were 4 bases for V and 7 bases for J; bases not matched to a gene: 7. Looked up from germline, CDR1 is LNHDA and CDR2 is SQIVND (reference sequence). The CDR3 sequence is 15 residues long.